This TCR beta chain was identified during a study of memory CD4+ T cells and cytomegalovirus serostatus. Study information: Donors were healthy Belgian adults, several CMV seropositive and about two dozen seronegative. Study-level results: Suggested: most of the CMV-linked TCR signature lies in CD4+ memory cells.

Per the authors' pipeline: After removing out-of-frame reads, around 2,000,000 distinct TCRbeta sequences remained. The data were produced by immunoSEQ multiplex PCR, yet TCRdb's version contains in-frame clones alone and is incomplete. The D gene and trimming were derived from the DNA, and the V and J assignments and clone size from that table. The data show over 65,000 clones, with just under 80% seen just once and 2.6% held by the top ten. This clone came up a few times. Its antigen remains unidentified. The sort gate was single viable CD3+CD4+CD8-CD45RO+ cells for memory CD4+ T cells. Serum IgG to CMV pp150, pp28, p38 and p52 defined serostatus. The V gene lost 6 bases and the J gene lost 2 bases, with 10 bases spanning the gap. Germline assignment: CDR1 MDHEN and CDR2 SYDVKM. The CDR3 sequence is 13 residues long.

Sequencing was carried out using memory CD4+ T cells from blood. The chain links TRBV28 to TRBJ1-1; D is unclear. The TCR was taken from an adult in good health and CMV-seropositive. The CDR3 is CASRRSRNTEAFF. In DNA form, the CDR3 reads TGTGCCAGCAGACGCTCACGTAACACTGAAGCTTTCTTT.